These 30 T cell receptor beta chains were all obtained from the same sample, sequenced in a study of cytomegalovirus exposure and HLA in healthy donors. PCR was performed using 60 Vbeta and 13 Jbeta primers. TCRdb's table, derived via immunoSEQ multiplex PCR, lists solely in-frame clones and lacks some. The table lists 20,000 to 25,000 clones, with 22% in the top ten. The sequencing sample was made of PBMCs. The receptors were sampled from a man aged 55-75 years in good health and CMV-seropositive.

The rearrangement links TRBV5-1 to TRBJ1-4; 7 nucleotides align to TRBD1. V shed 0 bases and J 2 bases; nucleotides not matched to a gene: 7. This CDR3 is 17 amino acids long. CDR1 is SGHRS, CDR2 YFSETQ, per germline. CDR3 residues: CASSLEGGRRTNEKLFF. The CDR3 nucleotides read TGCGCCAGCAGCTTGGAAGGGGGCCGTCGGACTAATGAAAAACTGTTTTTT. Combining the CDR3 with reference TRBV5-1 and TRBJ1-4 gives the whole variable domain KAGVTQTPRYLIKTRGQQVTLSCSPISGHRSVSWYQQTPGQGLQFLFEYFSETQRNKGNFPGRFSGRQFSNSRSEMNVSTLELGDSALYLCASSLEGGRRTNEKLFFGSGTQLSVL.

The chain has TRBV25-1 and TRBJ2-7, with D maybe TRBD1 (6 bases). Trimming cost V 3 bases and J 4 bases, with 13 bases left between them. Germline CDR1 reads MGHDK; CDR2 reads SYGVNS. The CDR3 is 14 residues long. CDR3 protein: CASSDRGSWYEQYF. CDR3 DNA sequence: TGTGCCAGCAGTGATAGGGGGAGTTGGTACGAGCAGTACTTC.

In nucleotides, the CDR3 is TGCGCCAGCAGCTTGGACGGACAGAGCCACTACGAGCAGTACTTC. Protein product: CASSLDGQSHYEQYF. The V call is TRBV5-1, the J call TRBJ2-7, with a weak D call TRBD1 (6 bases). Germline CDR1 and CDR2: SGHRS and YFSETQ. The CDR3 extends over 15 amino acids. V was clipped by 0 bases and J by 3 bases, with 13 bases between them.

The chain uses TRBV6-6 and TRBJ1-2; 7 bases line up with TRBD1. Germline V lookup: CDR1 MNHNY, CDR2 SVGAGI (reference sequence). CDR3 length: 16 amino acids. V lost 6 bases to trimming and J lost 1 base; unmatched junction nucleotides: 11. The DNA of the CDR3 is TGTGCCAGCAGCCCGACAGGGTCTTGGGATAACTATGGCTACACCTTC. Translation gives CASSPTGSWDNYGYTF.

The chain links TRBV30 to TRBJ1-1; D uncertain. The ends were cut back, 4 bases at V and 5 bases at J, with 17 bases in the middle. CDR1 and CDR2 from the germline V gene are GTSNPN and SVGIG (reference sequence). The CDR3 has 14 amino acids. The CDR3 DNA sequence: TGTGCCTGGACTAGACCGGGATTATATACTGAAGCTTTCTTT. This gives the protein CAWTRPGLYTEAFF.

Points on this clone: Its ends do not fully match the called genes, so a read error is possible. The chain joins TRBV5-1 to TRBJ2-7; 7 bases are a match to TRBD2. This CDR3 is built from 14 residues. Germline CDR1 is SGHRS and CDR2 is YFSETQ. CDR3 sequence (DNA): TGCGCCAGCAGCTTAACGACTAGCTCCCACGAGCAGTACTTC. It is translated as CASSLTTSSHEQYF.

CDR3 residues: CASSPPGQGIYEQYF. For the CDR3, the DNA is TGTGCCAGCAGCCCGCCGGGACAGGGGATCTACGAGCAGTACTTC. V usage is TRBV14 and J usage is TRBJ2-7; the match to TRBD1 covers 10 bases. V dropped 4 bases and J dropped 3; count of bases not matched to a gene: 6. This CDR3 is 15 amino acids long. Germline V CDR1 and CDR2: SGHDN, FVKESK.

The rearrangement links TRBV30 to TRBJ1-2; TRBD1 matches 7 bases. This CDR3 comprises 13 residues. Germline CDR1 and CDR2: GTSNPN and SVGIG (reference sequence). V gave up 2 bases and J gave up 4 bases; unmatched junction bases: 4. CDR3: CAWSSGGPYGYTF. CDR3 coding DNA: TGTGCCTGGAGTTCAGGGGGGCCCTATGGCTACACCTTC.

V usage is TRBV7-9 and J usage is TRBJ2-7; tentatively, D is TRBD1 (7 bases). Trimming took off 6 bases at V and 8 bases at J, with 14 bases between the two ends. Germline CDR1 is SEHNR and CDR2 is FQNEAQ (reference sequence). The CDR3 sequence is 12 residues long. DNA for the CDR3: TGTGCCAGCAGTCTAGCGACAGGGAAGCAGTACTTC. This codes for CASSLATGKQYF. The entire variable domain, with the rest obtained from reference TRBV7-9 and TRBJ2-7, is as follows: DTGVSQNPRHKITKRGQNVTFRCDPISEHNRLYWYRQTLGQGPEFLTYFQNEAQLEKSRLLSDRFSAERPKGSFSTLEIQRTEQGDSAMYLCASSLATGKQYFGPGTRLTVT.

The V gene is TRBV30, the J gene TRBJ2-5; 11 nucleotides line up with TRBD2. The CDR3 length is 14 residues. Unmatched junction bases numbered 7, after V lost 5 bases and J lost 5 bases. Germline values: CDR1 GTSNPN, CDR2 SVGIG (reference sequence). CDR3 in DNA: TGTGCCTGGGGGATAGCGGGAGGGGGGGAGACCCAGTACTTC. This codes for CAWGIAGGGETQYF.

The gene calls are TRBV7-6 and TRBJ2-1; maybe TRBD1 (6 bases). The length of the CDR3 is 15 residues. CDR1 and CDR2 (germline): SGHVS, FNYEAQ. V was cut by 5 bases and J by 4 bases, with 15 bases left in between. The CDR3 loop is CASSAPRGGYNEQFF. The CDR3 bases are TGTGCCAGCAGCGCACCTAGAGGGGGATACAATGAGCAGTTCTTC.

The rearrangement uses TRBV6-6 and TRBJ1-1, with D maybe TRBD1 (5 bases). The CDR3 sequence is 12 residues long. Trimming stripped 1 base from V and 11 bases from J, with 11 bases between. CDR1 and CDR2 from the germline V gene are MNHNY and SVGAGI (reference sequence). Written as DNA, the CDR3 is TGTGCCAGCAGTTACTTCGGGACTGGGGCTTTCTTT. Translated, it gives CASSYFGTGAFF.

Considering frequency, this clone is medium-sized. The V call is TRBV2, the J call TRBJ2-1, with 7 bases lining up with TRBD2. This CDR3 is built from 15 residues. V gave up 4 bases and J gave up 7 bases; unmatched junction bases: 10. Germline V gene lookup returns CDR1 SNHLY and CDR2 FYNNEI. The CDR3 DNA sequence: TGTGCCAGCAGTGTATCGGCGGGAGTGGGTAATGAGCAGTTCTTC. This translates into CASSVSAGVGNEQFF.

CDR3 in DNA: TGTGCCAGCAGCAGGACAGGGGGCGCAGGGAGCAATCAGCCCCAGCATTTT. The encoded protein is CASSRTGGAGSNQPQHF. This chain links TRBV5-6 with TRBJ1-5; 11 bases align to TRBD1. Germline V gives CDR1 SGHDT, CDR2 YYEEEE. J lost 1 base, V lost 4 bases, and 7 bases had no gene match. This CDR3 is 17 amino acids long. Drawing the rest from reference TRBV5-6 and TRBJ1-5, the complete variable domain is DAGVTQSPTHLIKTRGQQVTLRCSPKSGHDTVSWYQQALGQGPQFIFQYYEEEERQRGNFPDRFSGHQFPNYSSELNVNALLLGDSALYLCASSRTGGAGSNQPQHFGDGTRLSIL.

V gene TRBV5-5 combines with J gene TRBJ1-1; no definite D call. The CDR3 extends over 14 amino acids. Germline CDR1 SGHKS, CDR2 YYEKEE (reference sequence). With 0 bases removed from V and 2 bases from J, the gap between germline ends came to 8 bases. CDR3 amino acids: CASSLGLPNTEAFF. CDR3 bases: TGTGCCAGCAGCTTGGGACTGCCCAACACTGAAGCTTTCTTT.

This chain links TRBV4-1 with TRBJ2-7; the match to TRBD2 covers 12 bases. J gave up 4 bases and V 4 bases, and 8 bases lay outside the gene matches. This CDR3 is built from 16 residues. Per germline, CDR1 MGHRA and CDR2 YSYEKL. The CDR3 nucleotides are TGCGCCAGCAGCCTAGGACTAGCGGGGACGGGGTACGAGCAGTACTTC. Its protein product is CASSLGLAGTGYEQYF.

This chain joins TRBV7-6 and TRBJ2-7, with TRBD1 identical over 7 bases. J was trimmed by 3 bases and V by 5 bases; bases with no gene match: 13. Germline V lookup: CDR1 SGHVS, CDR2 FNYEAQ. CDR3 length: 16 residues. The CDR3 coding sequence is TGTGCCAGCAGCCCGACCCAAAAGGGGGCATTCTACGAGCAGTACTTC. It yields the protein CASSPTQKGAFYEQYF.

The genes are TRBV4-1 and TRBJ1-2, with 8 bases fitting TRBD1. CDR1 is MGHRA, CDR2 YSYEKL, per germline. CDR3 length: 15 residues. The ends lost 1 base at V and 1 base at J; junction bases unmatched: 2. In DNA, the CDR3 is TGCGCCAGCAGCCAAGGGGACAGGCTTAACTATGGCTACACCTTC. It translates to CASSQGDRLNYGYTF.

This chain connects TRBV6-6 to TRBJ1-1; 10 nucleotides agree with TRBD1. The CDR3 loop spans 14 amino acids. Germline values: CDR1 MNHNY, CDR2 SVGAGI (reference sequence). The V and J ends lost 2 bases and 3 bases, in that order; junction bases with no gene match: 0. In nucleotides, the CDR3 is TGTGCCAGCAGTTACGGACAGGGGGACACTGAAGCTTTCTTT. Amino acid sequence: CASSYGQGDTEAFF.

The chain recombines TRBV4-2 with TRBJ1-5; TRBD1 matches at 9 bases. Trimming at V came to 3 bases and at J to 4 bases, leaving 4 bases not matched to a gene. The CDR3 runs to 15 residues. Germline V gives CDR1 LGHNA, CDR2 YNFKEQ. In DNA, the CDR3 is TGTGCCAGCAGCCAGGGACAGGGTCAAAATCAGCCCCAGCATTTT. It specifies CASSQGQGQNQPQHF.

The chain uses TRBV5-1 and TRBJ2-1; a possible D gene is TRBD2 (5 bases). Germline V gene data show CDR1 as SGHRS and CDR2 as YFSETQ. V was clipped by 1 base and J by 4 bases, with 9 bases between them. The length of the CDR3 is 14 residues. CDR3: CASSLSGNYNEQFF. CDR3 in DNA: TGCGCCAGCAGCTTGTCGGGGAATTACAATGAGCAGTTCTTC. The full variable domain, rest sourced from reference TRBV5-1 and TRBJ2-1, is KAGVTQTPRYLIKTRGQQVTLSCSPISGHRSVSWYQQTPGQGLQFLFEYFSETQRNKGNFPGRFSGRQFSNSRSEMNVSTLELGDSALYLCASSLSGNYNEQFFGPGTRLTVL.

Written as DNA, the CDR3 is TGCGCCATCCTCATCCAGAGTCGGCGGGAGGTCCAAGAGCAGTACTTC. Translation gives CAILIQSRREVQEQYF. The chain links TRBV5-1 to TRBJ2-7; TRBD2 matches 8 bases. The CDR3 is 16 residues long. Looked up from germline, CDR1 is SGHRS and CDR2 is YFSETQ. J lost 7 bases, V lost 9 bases, and 21 bases had no gene match.

CDR3: CSPTLPKGYTF. The CDR3 DNA sequence: TGCAGCCCTACCCTCCCTAAGGGCTACACCTTC. The chain links TRBV20-1 to TRBJ1-2; D not certain. This CDR3 contains 11 residues. The V gene's germline CDR1 is DFQATT and CDR2 SNEGSKA (reference sequence).

The chain has TRBV19 and TRBJ1-5; TRBD1 matches 8 bases. The CDR3 loop spans 16 amino acids. Germline CDR1 LNHDA, CDR2 SQIVND (reference sequence). The V and J ends lost 6 bases and 6 bases, in that order; junction bases with no gene match: 13. In nucleotides, the CDR3 is TGTGCCAGTAGCACAGGACAGGGAAGGGTAAGTCAGCCCCAGCATTTT. It is translated as CASSTGQGRVSQPQHF.

The chain employs TRBV6-1 and TRBJ2-7; D possibly corresponds to TRBD1 (5 bases). V was cut by 5 bases and J by 1 base, with 6 bases left in between. Germline V gene sequence: CDR1 MNHNS, CDR2 SASEGT. The CDR3 is made up of 12 amino acids. In nucleotides, the CDR3 is TGTGCCAGCAGTCAGGGATCCTACGAGCAGTACTTC. Translating it yields CASSQGSYEQYF.

The V gene is TRBV18, the J gene TRBJ2-5; D gene uncertain. Germline loops: CDR1 KGHSH, CDR2 LQKENI. V gave up 2 bases and J gave up 2 bases, with 6 bases separating them. The CDR3 is 13 amino acids. For the CDR3, the DNA is TGTGCCAGCTCACCAGCACAGCAAGAGACCCAGTACTTC. Translation gives CASSPAQQETQYF.

CDR3 sequence reads: CASSHRRDTTTEAFF. CDR3 in DNA: TGTGCCAGCAGCCATCGCCGGGACACCACAACTGAAGCTTTCTTT. This chain connects TRBV5-4 to TRBJ1-1; possibly TRBD1 for D (6 bases). Trimming stripped 4 bases from V and 5 bases from J, with 18 bases between. The CDR3 contains 15 residues. Germline assignment: CDR1 SGHNT and CDR2 YYREEE (reference sequence).

This chain links TRBV29-1 with TRBJ1-1; a weak D match, TRBD1 (5 bases). With 0 bases removed from V and 9 bases from J, the gap between germline ends came to 11 bases. Germline values: CDR1 SQVTM, CDR2 ANQGSEA. CDR3 length: 12 residues. This CDR3 reads CSVEDTTGKAFF. DNA for the CDR3: TGCAGCGTTGAAGATACTACAGGTAAAGCTTTCTTT. Full variable domain (remainder filled in from reference TRBV29-1 and TRBJ1-1): SAVISQKPSRDICQRGTSLTIQCQVDSQVTMMFWYRQQPGQSLTLIATANQGSEATYESGFVIDKFPISRPNLTFSTLTVSNMSPEDSSIYLCSVEDTTGKAFFGQGTRLTVV.

The CDR3 here is CASSFFQARQETQYF. CDR3 coding DNA: TGTGCCAGCAGCTTTTTTCAGGCCCGCCAAGAGACCCAGTACTTC. The J gene is TRBJ2-5, the V gene TRBV5-6; D ambiguous. V was shortened by 2 bases and J by 1 base, with 12 bases between the two germline ends. Looked up from germline, CDR1 is SGHDT and CDR2 is YYEEEE. This CDR3 is built from 15 residues.

CDR3 amino acids: CASSPFLGGAGNTIYF. CDR3 DNA: TGTGCCAGCAGCCCCTTCCTGGGAGGGGCTGGAAACACCATATATTTT. The rearrangement joins TRBV9 to TRBJ1-3; weak D call: TRBD1 (5 bases). This CDR3 is 16 amino acids long. The ends were cut back, 4 bases at V and 2 bases at J, with 16 bases in the middle. Germline V lookup: CDR1 SGDLS, CDR2 YYNGEE.